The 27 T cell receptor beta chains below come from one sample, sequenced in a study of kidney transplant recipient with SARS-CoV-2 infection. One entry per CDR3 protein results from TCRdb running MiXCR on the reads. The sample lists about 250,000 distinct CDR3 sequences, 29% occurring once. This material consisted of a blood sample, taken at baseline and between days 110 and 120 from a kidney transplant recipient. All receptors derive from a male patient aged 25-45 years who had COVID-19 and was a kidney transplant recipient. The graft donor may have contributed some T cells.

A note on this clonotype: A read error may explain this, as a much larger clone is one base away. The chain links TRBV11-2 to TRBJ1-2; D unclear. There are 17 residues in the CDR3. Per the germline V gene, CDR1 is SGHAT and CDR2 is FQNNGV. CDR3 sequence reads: CASSSGLTSRKTYGCTF. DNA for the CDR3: TGTGCCAGCAGCTCTGGCCTAACAAGCAGAAAGACCTATGGCTGCACCTTC.

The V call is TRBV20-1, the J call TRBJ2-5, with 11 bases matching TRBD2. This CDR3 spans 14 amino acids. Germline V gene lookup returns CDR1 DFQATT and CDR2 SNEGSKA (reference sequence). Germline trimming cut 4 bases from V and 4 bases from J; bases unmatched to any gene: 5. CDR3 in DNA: TGCAGTGCTATGACTAGCGGGGCATCAGAGACCCAGTACTTC. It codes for CSAMTSGASETQYF.

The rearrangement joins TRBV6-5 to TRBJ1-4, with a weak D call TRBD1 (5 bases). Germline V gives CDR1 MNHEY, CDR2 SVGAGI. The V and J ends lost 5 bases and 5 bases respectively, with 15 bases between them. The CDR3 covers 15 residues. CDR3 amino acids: CASSNTGAYNEKLFF. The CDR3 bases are TGTGCCAGCAGTAATACCGGGGCCTACAATGAAAAACTGTTTTTT.

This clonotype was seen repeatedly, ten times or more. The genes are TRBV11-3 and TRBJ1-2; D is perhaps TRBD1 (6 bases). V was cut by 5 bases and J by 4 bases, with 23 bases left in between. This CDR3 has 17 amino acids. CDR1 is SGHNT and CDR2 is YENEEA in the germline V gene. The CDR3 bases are TGTGCCAGCAGCAACAGGGTCGATCTCGGAAAGACCTATGGCTACACCTTC. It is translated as CASSNRVDLGKTYGYTF.

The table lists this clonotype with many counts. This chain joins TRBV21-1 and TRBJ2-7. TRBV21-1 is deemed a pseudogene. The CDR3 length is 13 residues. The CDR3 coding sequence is TGTGCCAGCAGCAGGCAGCGTGGGGACGAGCAGTACTTC. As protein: CASSRQRGDEQYF.

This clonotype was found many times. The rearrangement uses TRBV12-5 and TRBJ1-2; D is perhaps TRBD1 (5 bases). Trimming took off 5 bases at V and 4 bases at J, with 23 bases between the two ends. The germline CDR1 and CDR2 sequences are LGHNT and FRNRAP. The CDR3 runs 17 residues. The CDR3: CASGTVRLQGKTYGYTF. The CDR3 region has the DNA TGTGCTAGTGGTACCGTGCGTTTGCAGGGAAAGACCTATGGCTACACCTTC.

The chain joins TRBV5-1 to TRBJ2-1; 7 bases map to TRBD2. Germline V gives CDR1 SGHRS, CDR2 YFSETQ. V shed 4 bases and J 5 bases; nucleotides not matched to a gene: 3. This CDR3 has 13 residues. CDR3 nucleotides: TGCGCCAGCAGCCCCGGGACTAACAATGAGCAGTTCTTC. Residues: CASSPGTNNEQFF. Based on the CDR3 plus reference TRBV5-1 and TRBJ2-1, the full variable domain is KAGVTQTPRYLIKTRGQQVTLSCSPISGHRSVSWYQQTPGQGLQFLFEYFSETQRNKGNFPGRFSGRQFSNSRSEMNVSTLELGDSALYLCASSPGTNNEQFFGPGTRLTVL.

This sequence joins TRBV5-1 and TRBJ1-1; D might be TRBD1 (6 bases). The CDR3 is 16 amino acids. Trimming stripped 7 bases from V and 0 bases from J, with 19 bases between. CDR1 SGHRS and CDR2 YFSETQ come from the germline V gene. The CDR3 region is CASGGGQGAMNTEAFF. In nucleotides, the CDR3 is TGCGCCAGCGGCGGGGGACAAGGGGCGATGAACACTGAAGCTTTCTTT.

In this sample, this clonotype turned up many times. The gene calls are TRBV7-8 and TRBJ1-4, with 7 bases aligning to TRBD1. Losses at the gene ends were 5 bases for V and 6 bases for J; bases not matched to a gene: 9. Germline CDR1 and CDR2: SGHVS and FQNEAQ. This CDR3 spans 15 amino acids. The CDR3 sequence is CASSVTGERYEKLFF. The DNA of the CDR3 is TGTGCCAGCAGCGTTACAGGGGAACGGTATGAAAAACTGTTTTTT.

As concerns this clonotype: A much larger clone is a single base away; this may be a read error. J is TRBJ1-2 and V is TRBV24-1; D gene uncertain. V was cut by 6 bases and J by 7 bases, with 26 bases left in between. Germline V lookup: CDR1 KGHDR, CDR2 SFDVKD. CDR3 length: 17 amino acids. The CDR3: CATSWEVSTRKTCGYTF. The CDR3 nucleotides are TGTGCCACCAGTTGGGAAGTTAGTACCAGAAAGACCTGTGGCTACACCTTC.

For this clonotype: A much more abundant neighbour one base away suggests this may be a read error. The CDR3 nucleotides are TGTGCCAGCAGCTTAGGGTGGGGGAGCGGGAGGATTGAGCAGTCCTTC. This sequence encodes CASSLGWGSGRIEQSF. The V call is TRBV11-2, the J call TRBJ2-3; TRBD2 matches at 9 bases. This CDR3 is 16 amino acids long. Germline V gene sequence: CDR1 SGHAT, CDR2 FQNNGV. The full variable domain, completed using reference TRBV11-2 and TRBJ2-3, is EAGVAQSPRYKIIEKRQSVAFWCNPISGHATLYWYQQILGQGPKLLIQFQNNGVVDDSQLPKDRFSAERLKGVDSTLKIQPAKLEDSAVYLCASSLGWGSGRIEQSFGPGTRLTVL.

The CDR3 region is CATSRPPPGLASPISKNIQYF. For the CDR3, the DNA is TGTGCCACCAGCAGACCGCCACCGGGACTAGCGTCGCCCATATCCAAAAACATTCAGTACTTC. The V gene is TRBV15, the J gene TRBJ2-4, with 10 bases fitting TRBD2. V lost 2 bases to trimming and J lost 2 bases; unmatched junction nucleotides: 18. In germline, CDR1 is LNHNV, CDR2 YYDKDF (reference sequence). The CDR3 contains 21 residues.

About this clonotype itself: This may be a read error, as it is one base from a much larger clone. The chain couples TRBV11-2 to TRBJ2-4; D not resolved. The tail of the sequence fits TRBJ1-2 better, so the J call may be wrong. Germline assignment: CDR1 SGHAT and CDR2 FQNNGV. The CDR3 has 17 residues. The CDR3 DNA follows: TGTGCCAGCAGCTACCTTAGAACAAGCAGAAAGACCTATGACTACACCTTC. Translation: CASSYLRTSRKTYDYTF.

DNA of the CDR3: TGTGCCAGCAGCAGAGCCAGGGGGCGCCAGAATAGAGCTGGGGCCAACGTCCTGACTTTC. As protein: CASSRARGRQNRAGANVLTF. The V call is TRBV21-1, the J call TRBJ2-6; the table's TRBD1 call for D was not verified on the DNA. TRBV21-1 is designated a pseudogene. CDR3 length: 20 residues.

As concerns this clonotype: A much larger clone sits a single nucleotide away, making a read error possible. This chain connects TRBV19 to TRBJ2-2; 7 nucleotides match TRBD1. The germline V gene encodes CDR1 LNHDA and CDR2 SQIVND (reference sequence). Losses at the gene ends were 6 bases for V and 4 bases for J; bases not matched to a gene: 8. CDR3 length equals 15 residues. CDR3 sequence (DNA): TGTGCCAGTAGAAGGGCAGGGGGTGCCACCGGGGAGCTGTTTTTT. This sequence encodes CASRRAGGATGELFF. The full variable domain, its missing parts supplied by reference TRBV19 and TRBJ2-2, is DGGITQSPKYLFRKEGQNVTLSCEQNLNHDAMYWYRQDPGQGLRLIYYSQIVNDFQKGDIAEGYSVSREKKESFPLTVTSAQKNPTAFYLCASRRAGGATGELFFGEGSRLTVL.

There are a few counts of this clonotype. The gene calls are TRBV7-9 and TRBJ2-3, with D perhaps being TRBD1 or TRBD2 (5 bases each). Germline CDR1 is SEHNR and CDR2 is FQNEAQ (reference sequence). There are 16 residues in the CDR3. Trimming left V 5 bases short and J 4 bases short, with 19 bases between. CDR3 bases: TGTGCCAGCAGCCCCTCGGTGGGGGTTGGGGCAGATACGCAGTATTTT. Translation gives CASSPSVGVGADTQYF.

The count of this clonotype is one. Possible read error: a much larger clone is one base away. As DNA, the CDR3 is TGTGCCAGCAGCCATCAGGGAAATCAGCCCCAGCATTTT. It yields the protein CASSHQGNQPQHF. This chain joins TRBV7-2 and TRBJ1-5; D is perhaps TRBD1 (5 bases). V shed 5 bases and J shed 4 bases, with 9 bases lying between them. CDR3 length: 13 amino acids. CDR1 is SGHTA, CDR2 FQGNSA, per germline.

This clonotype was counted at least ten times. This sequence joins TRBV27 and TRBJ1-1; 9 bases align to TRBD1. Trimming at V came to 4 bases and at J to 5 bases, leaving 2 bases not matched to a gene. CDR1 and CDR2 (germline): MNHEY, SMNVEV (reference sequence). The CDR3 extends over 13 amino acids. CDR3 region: CASSWTGATEAFF. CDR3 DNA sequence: TGTGCCAGCAGTTGGACAGGGGCAACTGAAGCTTTCTTT.

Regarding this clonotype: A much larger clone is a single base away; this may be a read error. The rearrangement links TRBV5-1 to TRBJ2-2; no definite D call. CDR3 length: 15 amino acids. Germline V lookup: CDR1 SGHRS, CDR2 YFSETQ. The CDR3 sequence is CAGSLRIANTGELFF. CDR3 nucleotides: TGCGCCGGCAGCTTAAGGATCGCGAACACCGGGGAGCTGTTTTTT.

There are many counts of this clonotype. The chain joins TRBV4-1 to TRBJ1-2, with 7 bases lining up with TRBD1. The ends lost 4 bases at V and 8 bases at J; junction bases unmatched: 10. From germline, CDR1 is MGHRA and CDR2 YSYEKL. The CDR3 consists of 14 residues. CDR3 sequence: CASSLMTGLGGYTF. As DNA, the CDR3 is TGCGCCAGCAGCCTTATGACAGGGTTAGGAGGCTACACCTTC.

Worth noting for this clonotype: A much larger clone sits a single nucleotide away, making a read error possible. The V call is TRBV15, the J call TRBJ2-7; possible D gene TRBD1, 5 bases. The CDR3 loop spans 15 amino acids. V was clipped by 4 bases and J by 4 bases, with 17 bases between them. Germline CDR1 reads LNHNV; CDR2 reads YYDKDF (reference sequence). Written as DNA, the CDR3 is TGTGCCACCAGCAAAGAAGGTGGGGCAGAATACGAGCAGTACTTC. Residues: CATSKEGGAEYEQYF.

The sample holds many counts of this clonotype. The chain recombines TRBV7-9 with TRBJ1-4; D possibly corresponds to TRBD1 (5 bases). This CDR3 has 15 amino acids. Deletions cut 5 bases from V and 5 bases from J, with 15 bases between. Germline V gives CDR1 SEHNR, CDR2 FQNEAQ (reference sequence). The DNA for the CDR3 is TGTGCCAGCAGCAACGGGGACGGGCCCAATGAAAAACTGTTTTTT. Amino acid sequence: CASSNGDGPNEKLFF.

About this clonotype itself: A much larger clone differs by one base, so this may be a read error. DNA for the CDR3: TGTGCCACTTTGGACACTTCGGGCACTGAAGCTTTCTTT. Translated: CATLDTSGTEAFF. V and J are TRBV6-5 and TRBJ1-1, with D maybe TRBD1 (5 bases). CDR1 is MNHEY, CDR2 SVGAGI, per germline. The V and J ends lost 10 bases and 4 bases respectively, with 16 bases between them. CDR3 length: 13 residues.

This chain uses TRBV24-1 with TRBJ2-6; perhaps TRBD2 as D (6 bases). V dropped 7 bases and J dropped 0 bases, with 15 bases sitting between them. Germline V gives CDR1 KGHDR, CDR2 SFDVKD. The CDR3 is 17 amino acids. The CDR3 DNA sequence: TGTGCCACCAGCTCCCGGAGGGGTTTCTCTGGGGCCAACGTCCTGACTTTC. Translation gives CATSSRRGFSGANVLTF.

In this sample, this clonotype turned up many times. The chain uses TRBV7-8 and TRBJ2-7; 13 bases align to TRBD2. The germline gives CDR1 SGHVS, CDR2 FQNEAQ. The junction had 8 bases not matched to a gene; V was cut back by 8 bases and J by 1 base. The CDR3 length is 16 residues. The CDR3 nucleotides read TGTGCCAGCCTGGGACTAGCGGGAACAACATCCTACGAGCAGTACGTC. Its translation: CASLGLAGTTSYEQYV.

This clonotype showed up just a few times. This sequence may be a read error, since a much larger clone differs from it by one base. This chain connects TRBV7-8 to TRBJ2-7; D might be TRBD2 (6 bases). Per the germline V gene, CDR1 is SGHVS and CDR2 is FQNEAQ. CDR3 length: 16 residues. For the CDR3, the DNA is TGTGCCGGCAGCTTACTACCCGGAGGGGACCTTTACGAGCAGTACTTC. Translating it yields CAGSLLPGGDLYEQYF.

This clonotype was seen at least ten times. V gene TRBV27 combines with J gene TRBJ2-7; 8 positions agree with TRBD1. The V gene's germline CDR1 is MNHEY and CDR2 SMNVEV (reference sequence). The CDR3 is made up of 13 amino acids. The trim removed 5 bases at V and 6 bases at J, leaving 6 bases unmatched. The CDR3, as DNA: TGTGCCAGCAGTCTCCAGGGGGCGGCCGAGCAGTACTTC. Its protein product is CASSLQGAAEQYF.